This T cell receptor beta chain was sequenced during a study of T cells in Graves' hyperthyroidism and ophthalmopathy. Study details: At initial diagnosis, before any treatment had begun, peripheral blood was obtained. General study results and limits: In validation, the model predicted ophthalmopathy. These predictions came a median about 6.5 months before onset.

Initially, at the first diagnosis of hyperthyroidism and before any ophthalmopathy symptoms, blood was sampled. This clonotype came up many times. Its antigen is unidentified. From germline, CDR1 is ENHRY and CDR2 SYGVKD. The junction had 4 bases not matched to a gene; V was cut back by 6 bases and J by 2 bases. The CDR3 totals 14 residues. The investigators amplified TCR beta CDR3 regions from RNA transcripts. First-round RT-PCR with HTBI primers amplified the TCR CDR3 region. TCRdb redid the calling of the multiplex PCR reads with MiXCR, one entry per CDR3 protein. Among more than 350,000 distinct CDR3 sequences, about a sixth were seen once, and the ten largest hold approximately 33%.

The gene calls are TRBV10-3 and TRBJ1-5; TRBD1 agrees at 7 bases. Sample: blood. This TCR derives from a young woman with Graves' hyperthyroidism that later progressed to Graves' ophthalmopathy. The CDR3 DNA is TGTGCCATCAGCGGCGGACAGGGCAATCAGCCCCAGCATTTT. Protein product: CAISGGQGNQPQHF.